A single sample is the source of the 27 T cell receptor beta chains below, sequenced in a study of T cell responses to AZD1222 COVID-19 vaccine. TCRdb keeps only in-frame clones here, not all; method: immunoSEQ multiplex PCR. The table records 90,000 to 150,000 clones, approximately 90% of them present only once. This sample comprised peripheral blood, obtained 28 days after the second dose of the MenACWY control vaccine. These receptors came from an adult who received the MenACWY meningococcal vaccine as a control.

This clone appeared a single time. The chain recombines TRBV10-2 with TRBJ2-5, with D perhaps TRBD2 (7 bases). With 9 bases removed from V and 4 bases from J, the gap between germline ends came to 15 bases. This CDR3 has 13 amino acids. Germline CDR1 WSHSY, CDR2 SAAADI. The DNA of the CDR3 is TGCGCCAGTGTGCGGGGGCTCGGAGAGACCCAGTACTTC. Protein: CASVRGLGETQYF.

The chain recombines TRBV5-4 with TRBJ2-4; 10 nucleotides agree with TRBD2. The V gene end was trimmed by 4 bases and the J gene end by 11 bases; junction bases not matched to a gene: 6. Germline V lookup: CDR1 SGHNT, CDR2 YYREEE (reference sequence). This CDR3 has 13 amino acids. The CDR3 nucleotides read TGTGCCAGCAGCCCCGGGACTAGCGCCTTTCAGTACTTC. Its protein product is CASSPGTSAFQYF.

This chain's CDR3 is CASSGQGAGEKLFF. The CDR3 nucleotides read TGTGCCAGCAGCGGACAGGGGGCAGGGGAAAAACTGTTTTTT. This chain links TRBV7-9 with TRBJ1-4, with 11 bases that match TRBD1. V shed 5 bases, J shed 8 bases, and the junction held 4 bases outside the gene matches. The CDR3 spans 14 residues. CDR1 SEHNR and CDR2 FQNEAQ come from the germline V gene (reference sequence).

The chain carries TRBV7-2 and TRBJ1-5; D gene ambiguous. The CDR3 is 13 residues long. Per the germline V gene, CDR1 is SGHTA and CDR2 is FQGNSA. V was cut by 1 base and J by 4 bases, with 5 bases left in between. CDR3 residues: CASSLDGNQPQHF. Written as DNA, the CDR3 is TGTGCCAGCAGCTTAGATGGAAATCAGCCCCAGCATTTT. The full variable domain, completed using reference TRBV7-2 and TRBJ1-5, is GAGVSQSPSNKVTEKGKDVELRCDPISGHTALYWYRQSLGQGLEFLIYFQGNSAPDKSGLPSDRFSAERTGGSVSTLTIQRTQQEDSAVYLCASSLDGNQPQHFGDGTRLSIL.

The gene calls are TRBV5-1 and TRBJ1-5; no firm D call. CDR3 length equals 15 residues. The V gene lost 0 bases and the J gene lost 1 base, with 8 bases spanning the gap. Germline V gene data show CDR1 as SGHRS and CDR2 as YFSETQ. CDR3 protein: CASSLEGRSNQPQHF. The CDR3 nucleotides read TGCGCCAGCAGCTTGGAGGGAAGAAGCAATCAGCCCCAGCATTTT.

The chain has TRBV5-4 and TRBJ1-1; TRBD1 agrees at 9 bases. CDR1 is SGHNT, CDR2 YYREEE, per germline (reference sequence). The V segment lost 4 bases and the J segment 6 bases; nucleotides outside the gene matches: 7. The CDR3 runs 14 residues. The CDR3 coding sequence is TGTGCCAGCAGCCTCCGGGACAGGGAGGCTGAAGCTTTCTTT. As protein: CASSLRDREAEAFF.

The chain uses TRBV3-1 (or the pseudogene TRBV3-2) and TRBJ2-2; D is uncertain. This CDR3 is 14 amino acids long. Trimming pared 2 bases from V and 5 bases from J, leaving 9 bases between. Germline-derived CDR1 and CDR2 are LGHDT and YNNKEL (reference sequence). Here the CDR3 reads CASSQFVGTGELFF. CDR3 nucleotide sequence: TGTGCCAGCAGCCAATTCGTTGGTACCGGGGAGCTGTTTTTT.

The chain recombines TRBV18 with TRBJ2-2; D gene unclear. CDR3 length: 14 amino acids. Germline assignment: CDR1 KGHSH and CDR2 LQKENI. Trimming removed 1 base at V and 7 bases at J, with 10 bases between. The DNA of the CDR3 is TGTGCCAGCTCACCACAGTACGAGTTCGGGGAGCTGTTTTTT. Translating gives CASSPQYEFGELFF.

The chain uses TRBV7-3 and TRBJ2-5; possible D gene TRBD2, 5 bases. Germline values: CDR1 SGHTA, CDR2 FQGTGA. This CDR3 is 14 amino acids long. V was shortened by 5 bases and J by 7 bases, with 17 bases between the two germline ends. This CDR3 is CASSPLGSEGTQYF. In DNA, the CDR3 is TGTGCCAGCAGCCCCCTGGGGTCCGAGGGGACCCAGTACTTC.

This clone appeared once. The chain links TRBV9 to TRBJ2-1; 9 bases are shared with TRBD2. The trim removed 3 bases at V and 0 bases at J, leaving 4 bases unmatched. The germline V gene has CDR1 SGDLS and CDR2 YYNGEE. The CDR3 is made up of 16 amino acids. CDR3 bases: TGTGCCAGCAGCGAGGGCGGGGGGGCCTCCTACAATGAGCAGTTCTTC. Its translation: CASSEGGGASYNEQFF.

V gene TRBV6-5 combines with J gene TRBJ1-2, with D possibly TRBD1 on 5 matching bases. Germline V gene lookup returns CDR1 MNHEY and CDR2 SVGAGI. This CDR3 has 13 amino acids. V lost 2 bases and J 2 bases, leaving 6 bases between the germline ends. CDR3 sequence (DNA): TGTGCCAGCAGTTACGGGGGGAACTATGGCTACACCTTC. Protein product: CASSYGGNYGYTF.

J is TRBJ1-5 and V is TRBV5-5; unclear D gene. Between the trimmed V and J ends, which lost 1 base and 5 bases, there was a span of 7 bases. CDR1 SGHKS and CDR2 YYEKEE come from the germline V gene (reference sequence). This CDR3 spans 13 amino acids. In nucleotides, the CDR3 is TGTGCCAGCAGCTTGTTAGCGGATCAGCCCCAGCATTTT. Its translation: CASSLLADQPQHF.

The chain recombines TRBV18 with TRBJ1-5, with unresolved D. There are 13 residues in the CDR3. Trimming shortened V by 3 bases and J by 6 bases, and 9 bases separated the two germline ends. CDR1 is KGHSH and CDR2 is LQKENI in the germline V gene. CDR3 bases: TGTGCCAGCTCACCGCGGGTGGGTCAGCCCCAGCATTTT. It codes for CASSPRVGQPQHF.

The chain joins TRBV27 to TRBJ1-6; no firm D call. This CDR3 spans 16 amino acids. From germline, CDR1 is MNHEY and CDR2 SMNVEV (reference sequence). The V end lost 2 bases, the J end lost 4 bases, and 12 bases lay between the germline ends. The CDR3 region has the DNA TGTGCCAGCAGTTTAAGTGGAACAGCTTATAATTCACCCCTCCACTTT. Encoded protein: CASSLSGTAYNSPLHF.

The chain carries TRBV19 and TRBJ2-3; D is unclear. The CDR3 has 15 amino acids. Trimming took off 6 bases at V and 1 base at J, with 14 bases between the two ends. The germline gives CDR1 LNHDA, CDR2 SQIVND (reference sequence). The CDR3 sequence: CASRSGEKGTDTQYF. In nucleotides, the CDR3 is TGTGCCAGTAGGTCCGGCGAAAAGGGCACAGATACGCAGTATTTT.

The chain couples TRBV24-1 to TRBJ2-5; 8 nucleotides match TRBD1. This CDR3 region has 16 residues. The germline V gene encodes CDR1 KGHDR and CDR2 SFDVKD. The V gene end was trimmed by 4 bases and the J gene end by 4 bases; junction bases not matched to a gene: 10. CDR3 sequence (DNA): TGTGCCACCAGTGACCCGGGACAGGTAGATGCAGAGACCCAGTACTTC. Translation: CATSDPGQVDAETQYF.

V and J are TRBV7-9 and TRBJ1-4; D is unresolved. The length of the CDR3 is 15 residues. Germline lookup yields CDR1 SEHNR and CDR2 FQNEAQ (reference sequence). Trimming removed 4 bases from V and 10 bases from J, with 19 bases in between. This CDR3 is CASSSRQGQEAKLFF. The CDR3 DNA is TGTGCCAGCAGCTCCCGACAAGGGCAAGAGGCAAAACTGTTTTTT.

V is TRBV5-1 and J is TRBJ2-5; the D is unclear. Germline CDR1 is SGHRS and CDR2 is YFSETQ. The CDR3 covers 13 residues. Between the trimmed V and J ends, which lost 10 bases and 4 bases, there was a span of 17 bases. The CDR3 bases are TGCGCCTCCTTCGTGGGCCCCGGAGAGACCCAGTACTTC. Its protein is CASFVGPGETQYF. Full variable domain (missing parts from reference TRBV5-1 and TRBJ2-5): KAGVTQTPRYLIKTRGQQVTLSCSPISGHRSVSWYQQTPGQGLQFLFEYFSETQRNKGNFPGRFSGRQFSNSRSEMNVSTLELGDSALYLCASFVGPGETQYFGPGTRLLVL.

The CDR3 here is CASRSDSYGYTF. In DNA form, the CDR3 reads TGTGCCAGCAGGTCGGACAGCTATGGCTACACCTTC. The chain has TRBV5-6 and TRBJ1-2; D perhaps matches TRBD1 (6 bases). The CDR3 is 12 residues long. CDR1 is SGHDT and CDR2 is YYEEEE in the germline V gene. The V and J ends lost 5 bases and 4 bases respectively, with 9 bases between them.

V and J are TRBV6-1 and TRBJ1-5; no firm D call. V was cut by 1 base and J by 7 bases, with 14 bases left in between. This CDR3 has 15 amino acids. Germline-derived CDR1 and CDR2 are MNHNS and SASEGT. This chain's CDR3 is CASSEGKLLLQPQHF. The CDR3, as DNA: TGTGCCAGCAGTGAAGGGAAGCTGCTACTACAGCCCCAGCATTTT.

V gene TRBV5-1 combines with J gene TRBJ2-4; D is ambiguous. Deletions cut 3 bases from V and 7 bases from J, with 23 bases between. The CDR3 has 17 residues. In germline, CDR1 is SGHRS, CDR2 YFSETQ. The CDR3 here is CASSSPLDHPSRNIQYF. CDR3 DNA: TGCGCCAGCAGCTCCCCTTTGGACCACCCGTCCCGGAACATTCAGTACTTC.

This clone was found once. V usage is TRBV28 and J usage is TRBJ1-1, with TRBD1 matching 7 bases. Germline lookup yields CDR1 MDHEN and CDR2 SYDVKM. The CDR3 has 15 residues. V dropped 5 bases and J dropped 0; count of bases not matched to a gene: 6. CDR3 DNA sequence: TGTGCCAGCAGTCCACCGACAGGGTTGAACACTGAAGCTTTCTTT. Residues: CASSPPTGLNTEAFF.

This sequence joins TRBV24-1 and TRBJ1-4, with D possibly being TRBD1 (6 bases). Germline V gene sequence: CDR1 KGHDR, CDR2 SFDVKD. Trimming pared 3 bases from V and 8 bases from J, leaving 15 bases between. The CDR3 has 15 amino acids. CDR3 nucleotide sequence: TGTGCCACCAGTGATCGTCTGGGGGCCGGAGAAAAACTGTTTTTT. Its translation: CATSDRLGAGEKLFF.

The V gene is TRBV28, the J gene TRBJ2-5; the match to TRBD1 covers 7 bases. Trimming removed 3 bases from V and 6 bases from J; junction bases left unmatched: 1. Germline CDR1 and CDR2: MDHEN and SYDVKM. This CDR3 comprises 12 residues. This CDR3 is CASSLRGQTQYF. Written as DNA, the CDR3 is TGTGCCAGCAGTTTGAGGGGGCAGACCCAGTACTTC.

The chain combines TRBV5-5 with TRBJ2-5; unclear D gene. V was cut by 4 bases and J by 1 base, with 14 bases left in between. This CDR3 has 15 amino acids. Per germline, CDR1 SGHKS and CDR2 YYEKEE (reference sequence). For the CDR3, the DNA is TGTGCCAGCAGCCCGGGTCCAGCGCTCCAAGAGACCCAGTACTTC. Amino acids: CASSPGPALQETQYF.

The gene calls are TRBV28 and TRBJ1-2; the D gene is possibly TRBD1 (5 bases). The germline CDR1 and CDR2 sequences are MDHEN and SYDVKM. V lost 3 bases and J 4 bases, leaving 9 bases between the germline ends. The CDR3 runs to 13 residues. In DNA form, the CDR3 reads TGTGCCAGCAGTTTTGACAGATCCTATGGCTACACCTTC. Its translation is CASSFDRSYGYTF.

DNA for the CDR3: TGTGCCAGCAGCTTGATCAGGGGTGGAATTGATGAAAAACTGTTTTTT. Its protein product is CASSLIRGGIDEKLFF. The chain employs TRBV5-6 and TRBJ1-4; D possibly corresponds to TRBD1 (6 bases). Germline CDR1 SGHDT, CDR2 YYEEEE. The germline V and J ends were trimmed by 1 base and 6 bases, with 16 bases remaining between them. The CDR3 loop spans 16 amino acids.